The 6 T cell receptor beta chains listed next were all sequenced from one sample in a study of response to subunit inactivated influenza vaccine. MiXCR, applied by TCRdb to the RT-PCR reads, yields one record per CDR3 protein. The data show 860,000 or so distinct CDR3 sequences, 21% seen once. Sequences were derived from PBMCs from blood, sampled around 5 days after vaccination. These TCRs come from a man aged 50-59 years who received an inactivated influenza vaccine.

CDR3 residues: CACCQDLERTSGDYEQYF. The CDR3 bases are TGTGCCTGCTGCCAAGATCTTGAGAGGACTAGCGGGGACTACGAGCAGTACTTC. V usage is TRBV3-1 and J usage is TRBJ2-7; 12 bases fit TRBD2. The CDR3 contains 18 residues. J lost 3 bases, V lost 11 bases, and 20 bases had no gene match. Germline CDR1 and CDR2: LGHDT and YNNKEL (reference sequence).

Details on this clonotype: Mismatch with germline at one junction end may stem from a read error. This chain links TRBV20-1 with TRBJ2-5; unclear D gene. The CDR3 consists of 10 residues. CDR1 DFQATT and CDR2 SNEGSKA come from the germline V gene (reference sequence). CDR3 region: CCARSETQYF. Written as DNA, the CDR3 is TGCTGTGCTAGATCCGAGACCCAGTACTTC.

In regard to this clonotype: Relative to the germline gene, one junction end is altered; a read error may explain this. The chain has TRBV28 and TRBJ2-7; 8 positions match TRBD1. This CDR3 region has 17 residues. Germline V gives CDR1 MDHEN, CDR2 SYDVKM. The CDR3 loop is CASRFRQGAKFNYEQYF. CDR3 coding DNA: TGTGCCAGCCGTTTCCGTCAGGGGGCGAAATTTAATTACGAGCAGTACTTC.

V is TRBV3-1 and J is TRBJ2-7, with 8 positions matching TRBD1. CDR3 length: 15 amino acids. V was pared by 4 bases and J by 0 bases, with 5 bases of the junction left unmatched. CDR1 and CDR2 from the germline V gene are LGHDT and YNNKEL (reference sequence). In nucleotides, the CDR3 is TGTGCCAGCAGCCGGACACAGGGGGTCTCCTACGAGCAGTACTTC. Translation gives CASSRTQGVSYEQYF.

The chain employs TRBV7-9 and TRBJ2-7, with TRBD1 matching 12 bases. After removal of 8 bases from V and 6 bases from J, the junction contained 11 bases not matched to a gene. CDR3 length: 15 residues. Germline loops: CDR1 SEHNR, CDR2 FQNEAQ (reference sequence). The CDR3 region is CASSVIGTGGSEQYF. The CDR3 nucleotides are TGTGCCAGCTCCGTTATAGGGACAGGGGGCAGCGAGCAGTACTTC.

The chain couples TRBV10-3 to TRBJ2-7, with D tentatively TRBD1 (8 bases). CDR3 length: 12 amino acids. Germline lookup yields CDR1 ENHRY and CDR2 SYGVKD. V dropped 8 bases and J dropped 6 bases, with 14 bases sitting between them. The CDR3 coding sequence is TGTGCCATCGGACAGGGAGGGGGCGAGCAGTACTTC. Its protein product is CAIGQGGGEQYF.